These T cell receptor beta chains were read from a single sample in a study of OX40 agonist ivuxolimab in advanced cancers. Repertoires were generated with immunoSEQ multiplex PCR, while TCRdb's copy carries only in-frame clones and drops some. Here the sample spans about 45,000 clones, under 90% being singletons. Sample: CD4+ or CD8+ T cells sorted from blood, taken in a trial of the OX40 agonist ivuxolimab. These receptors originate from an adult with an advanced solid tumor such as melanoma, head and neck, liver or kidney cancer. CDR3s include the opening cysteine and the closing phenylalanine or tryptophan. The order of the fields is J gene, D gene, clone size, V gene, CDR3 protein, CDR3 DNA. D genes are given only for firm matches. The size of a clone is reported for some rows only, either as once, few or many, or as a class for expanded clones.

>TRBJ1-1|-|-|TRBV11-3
CASSPGTPNTEAFF
TGTGCCAGCAGCCCCGGGACACCAAACACTGAAGCTTTCTTT
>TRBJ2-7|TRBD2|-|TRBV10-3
CAISTPERGYEQYF
TGTGCCATCAGTACCCCTGAGCGGGGATACGAGCAGTACTTC
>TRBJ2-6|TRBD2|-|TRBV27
CASSLFRGAGANVLTF
TGTGCCAGCAGTTTATTTCGGGGGGCTGGGGCCAACGTCCTGACTTTC
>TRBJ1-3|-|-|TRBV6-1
CASSTDKSGNTIYF
TGTGCCAGCAGTACCGACAAATCCGGAAACACCATATATTTT
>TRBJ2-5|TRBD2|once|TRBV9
CASSVEDGRAGETQYF
TGTGCCAGCAGCGTAGAAGACGGGAGGGCGGGAGAGACCCAGTACTTC
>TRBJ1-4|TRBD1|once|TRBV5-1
CASSLQQGGNEKLFF
TGCGCCAGCAGCTTGCAACAGGGGGGGAATGAAAAACTGTTTTTT
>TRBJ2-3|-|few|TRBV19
CASRDTGLTTDTQYF
TGTGCCAGTAGGGACACGGGCCTTACGACAGATACGCAGTATTTT
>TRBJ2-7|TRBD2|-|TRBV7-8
CASSLGSSSGTYEQYF
TGTGCCAGCAGCTTAGGAAGTTCTAGCGGAACCTACGAGCAGTACTTC
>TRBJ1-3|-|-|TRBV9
CASSAVSGRAVSGNTIYF
TGTGCCAGCAGCGCCGTCTCGGGCAGGGCCGTCTCTGGAAACACCATATATTTT
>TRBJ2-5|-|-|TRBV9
CASSVSGETQYF
TGTGCCAGCAGCGTATCCGGGGAGACCCAGTACTTC
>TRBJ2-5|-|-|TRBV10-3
CAIRSVQGGEQETQYF
TGTGCCATCAGGAGCGTCCAGGGGGGCGAGCAAGAGACCCAGTACTTC
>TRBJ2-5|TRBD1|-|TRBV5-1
CASRFRDSTTQETQYF
TGCGCCAGCAGATTCCGGGACAGTACGACTCAAGAGACCCAGTACTTC
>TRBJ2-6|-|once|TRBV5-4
CASSLAGAGANVLTF
TGTGCCAGCAGCTTGGCAGGGGCTGGGGCCAACGTCCTGACTTTC
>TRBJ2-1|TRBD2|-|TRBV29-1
CSVFPGLAGNEQFF
TGCAGCGTCTTCCCGGGACTAGCGGGGAATGAGCAGTTCTTC
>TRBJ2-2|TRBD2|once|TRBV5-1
CASSSIGTSGSGGELFF
TGCGCCAGCAGCTCCATTGGGACTAGCGGGAGCGGCGGGGAGCTGTTTTTT
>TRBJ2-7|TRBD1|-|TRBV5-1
CASSLAGQKGYEQYF
TGCGCCAGCAGCTTGGCGGGACAGAAGGGCTACGAGCAGTACTTC
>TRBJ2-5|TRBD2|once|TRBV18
CASSRTSGRGGTQYF
TGTGCCAGCTCCAGGACTAGCGGGAGAGGCGGGACCCAGTACTTC
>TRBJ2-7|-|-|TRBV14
CASSQEVRGPYEQYF
TGTGCCAGCAGCCAAGAAGTCAGGGGTCCCTACGAGCAGTACTTC
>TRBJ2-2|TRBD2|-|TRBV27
CASSARLAGGSPGELFF
TGTGCCAGCAGTGCCAGACTAGCGGGAGGGTCCCCCGGGGAGCTGTTTTTT
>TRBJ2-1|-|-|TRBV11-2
CASSWGDRNVF
TGTGCCAGCAGCTGGGGGGATAGGAATGTCTTC
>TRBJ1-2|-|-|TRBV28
CASSRLWAGDYGYTF
TGTGCCAGCAGTCGGCTCTGGGCAGGCGACTATGGCTACACCTTC
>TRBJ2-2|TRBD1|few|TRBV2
CASSVKGAGTGELFF
TGTGCCAGCAGTGTAAAGGGGGCGGGCACCGGGGAGCTGTTTTTT
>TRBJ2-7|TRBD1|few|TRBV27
CASSLSGGGGTEQYF
TGTGCCAGCAGTTTATCAGGGGGCGGAGGAACCGAGCAGTACTTC
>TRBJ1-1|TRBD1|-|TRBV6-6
CASSPTGEGTEAFF
TGTGCCAGCAGTCCGACAGGGGAGGGGACTGAAGCTTTCTTT